These T cell receptor beta chains were read from a single sample in a study of human T cells and chemical hapten exposure. From the RACE reads, TCRdb called clonotypes with MiXCR, one entry per CDR3 protein. The sample gives under 40,000 distinct CDR3 sequences, 9% to 12% of which show up once; around 25% is in the top ten. The specimen comprised whole blood, sampled in connection with sensitization to the hapten diphenylcyclopropenone (DPC). These receptors all stem from a man over 45 with alopecia areata. Some clones in this sample may be carry-over from other donors' samples. Each CDR3 is given with its conserved first and last residue. Fields, in order: D gene, V gene, clone size, J gene, CDR3 DNA, CDR3 protein. The D gene is left open where the match is weak. Size values are once, few and many counts, or a class for expanded clones, and some rows have none.

TRBD2	TRBV5-5	NA	TRBJ2-7	TGTGCCAGCAGCTTGGCCCCGGTATGGGAGCGGGGGGACTACGAGCAGTACTTC	CASSLAPVWERGDYEQYF
NA	TRBV7-2	few	TRBJ2-6	TGTGCCAGCAGCTTATACAGGGTCGCTGGGGCCAACGTCCTGACTTTC	CASSLYRVAGANVLTF
NA	TRBV28	few	TRBJ2-1	TGTGCCAGCAGTTTACCCCAGGGCAACAATGAGCAGTTCTTC	CASSLPQGNNEQFF
NA	TRBV12-3/TRBV12-4	many	TRBJ2-5	TGTGCCAGCAGTCCGGGGAAGGGGTTGTACCAAGAGACCCAGTACTTC	CASSPGKGLYQETQYF
NA	TRBV29-1	few	TRBJ1-1	TGCAGCGTTGTAGGCGGTGACATGAACACTGAAGCTTTCTTT	CSVVGGDMNTEAFF
TRBD2	TRBV28	many	TRBJ2-7	TGTGCCAGCAGCTCACTGGGGACTAGCGGGAGGTCTGTCGAGCAGTACTTC	CASSSLGTSGRSVEQYF
TRBD1	TRBV3-1	NA	TRBJ1-1	TGTGCCAGCAGCCAAGTCGGCAGGGGGACGGCTTTCTTT	CASSQVGRGTAFF
TRBD1	TRBV6-6	many	TRBJ2-7	TGTGCCAGCAGTTACGGTGGGGACAGACTTTTTTCCTACGAGCAGTACTTC	CASSYGGDRLFSYEQYF
TRBD2	TRBV12-3/TRBV12-4	many	TRBJ2-7	TGTGCCAGCAGTCCCGCTGCGGGGGCCTACGAGCAGTACTTC	CASSPAAGAYEQYF
NA	TRBV29-1	NA	TRBJ2-5	TGCAGCGTGACACCTCAAGAGACCCAGTACTTC	CSVTPQETQYF
NA	TRBV5-1	NA	TRBJ2-2	TGCGCCAGCAGCTTGGCCGGGCGGACCACCGGGGAGCTGTTTTTT	CASSLAGRTTGELFF
NA	TRBV11-2	many	TRBJ1-4	TGTGCCAGCAGCTTACCCGATCCGGAAAAACTGTTTTTT	CASSLPDPEKLFF
NA	TRBV24-1	many	TRBJ2-3	TGTGCCACCAGTGATATCGGACGGGGGATCACAGATACGCAGTATTTT	CATSDIGRGITDTQYF
NA	TRBV7-8	NA	TRBJ2-4	TGTGCCAGCAGCCCCAAAGGACGGCCAAAAAACATTCAGTACTTC	CASSPKGRPKNIQYF
NA	TRBV6-2/TRBV6-3	NA	TRBJ1-2	TGTGCCAGCAGTTACCAGGGCGGCTATGGCTACACCTTC	CASSYQGGYGYTF
TRBD2	TRBV10-1	many	TRBJ2-7	TGCGCCAGCAGCCCCGGGACTAGTGTTTCCGACGAGCAGTACTTC	CASSPGTSVSDEQYF
NA	TRBV27	many	TRBJ1-5	TGTGCCAGCAGCAAACAGCAAAGTAATCAGCCCCAGCATTTT	CASSKQQSNQPQHF
TRBD1	TRBV29-1	NA	TRBJ2-1	TGCAGCGTCAGGAACAGGGGGCACTACAATGAGCAGTTCTTC	CSVRNRGHYNEQFF
TRBD2	TRBV7-6	many	TRBJ2-1	TGTGCCAGCAGCTTAGGACTAGCGGGACCCGAGCAGTTCTTC	CASSLGLAGPEQFF
TRBD2	TRBV7-9	many	TRBJ2-3	TGTGCCAGCAGCGGGGGACTAGCGGGGAGCACAGATACGCAGTATTTT	CASSGGLAGSTDTQYF
NA	TRBV4-1	NA	TRBJ2-7	TGCGCCAGCAGCCAAGGGACACAGGACTACGAGCAGTACTTC	CASSQGTQDYEQYF
TRBD1	TRBV10-3	NA	TRBJ1-4	TGTGCCATCAGTGAGCGAGAGGACAGGGTTCTGTTT	CAISEREDRVLF
TRBD1	TRBV5-1	few	TRBJ2-3	TGCGCCAGCAGCTTGGTTAGTGGTCAGGGGGCCGATACGCAGTATTTT	CASSLVSGQGADTQYF
NA	TRBV29-1	large	TRBJ2-2	TGCAGCGCGGGGGCCGGCACCGGGGAGCTGTTTTTT	CSAGAGTGELFF
NA	TRBV6-4	NA	TRBJ1-1	TGTGCCAGCAGTGACTCGGACACAACTGAAGCTTTCTTT	CASSDSDTTEAFF
TRBD1	TRBV4-1	NA	TRBJ1-6	TGCGCCAGCAGCCTCAGGGCAGGGGGTGATTCACCCCTCCACTTT	CASSLRAGGDSPLHF
NA	TRBV29-1	few	TRBJ1-1	TGCAGCGTTGGGGGGGAGGGTGAAGCTTTCTTT	CSVGGEGEAFF
TRBD2	TRBV7-8	many	TRBJ2-1	TGTGCCAGCAGGCGGGAGGGCCTCTACAATGAGCAGTTCTTC	CASRREGLYNEQFF
NA	TRBV6-2/TRBV6-3	many	TRBJ1-1	TGTGCCAGCAGTTCCCACACTGAAGCTTTCTTT	CASSSHTEAFF
NA	TRBV20-1	many	TRBJ2-7	TGCAGTGCTAGAGGGACGGTTGGTTCCTACGAGCAGTACTTC	CSARGTVGSYEQYF
TRBD1	TRBV19	few	TRBJ2-7	TGTGCCAGCACCATCGCGGGGGGACAGGGGGCCTACGAGCAGTACTTC	CASTIAGGQGAYEQYF
NA	TRBV27	few	TRBJ2-7	TGTGCCAGCAGTTACCGCTACGAGCAGTACTTC	CASSYRYEQYF
NA	TRBV7-9	many	TRBJ1-6	TGTGCCAGCGGCGCCTCAGACAGCCCCTATAATTCACCCCTCCACTTT	CASGASDSPYNSPLHF
NA	TRBV28	many	TRBJ2-5	TGTGCCAGCAGTTTGGGCCTGGTGACCCAGTACTTC	CASSLGLVTQYF
NA	TRBV30	few	TRBJ2-3	TGTGCCTGGAGGTCAGGAGGGGGAATCACAGATACGCAGTATTTT	CAWRSGGGITDTQYF
NA	TRBV4-1	many	TRBJ1-2	TGCGCCAGCAGCGACAGTGGCTATGGCTACACCTTC	CASSDSGYGYTF
TRBD2	TRBV29-1	few	TRBJ2-5	TGCAGCGCGCGGGGGTACCAAGAGACCCAGTACTTC	CSARGYQETQYF
NA	TRBV5-1	many	TRBJ2-4	TGCGCCAGCAGCTTGATCCTAGGGGGAGGGCCCCAGGCGAGCAAAAACATTCAGTACTTC	CASSLILGGGPQASKNIQYF
TRBD1	TRBV20-1	many	TRBJ1-6	TGCAGTGCTAGCCCCGGACAGGGTTCCTATAATTCACCCCTCCACTTT	CSASPGQGSYNSPLHF
TRBD1	TRBV13	many	TRBJ1-2	TGTGCCAGCAGCCGGGACAGGCCAAACTATGGCTACACCTTC	CASSRDRPNYGYTF
TRBD1	TRBV7-8	many	TRBJ2-7	TGTGCCAGCAGCTTATTTCAACCGGGACAGGGGGACGAGCAGTACTTC	CASSLFQPGQGDEQYF
NA	TRBV2	many	TRBJ2-1	TGTGCCAGCAGCGGGCTGGATTACAATGAGCAGTTCTTC	CASSGLDYNEQFF
TRBD2	TRBV7-6	many	TRBJ2-7	TGTGCCAGCAGCCCCTCGACTAGCGGGACCCTGAAGCAGTACTTC	CASSPSTSGTLKQYF
NA	TRBV20-1	many	TRBJ1-5	TGCAGTGCTAGAGATCAGGGTAGGAGCAATCAGCCCCAGCATTTT	CSARDQGRSNQPQHF
TRBD1	TRBV28	many	TRBJ2-1	TGTGCCAGCAGTTTAGTACAGGGGAACAATGAGCAGTTCTTC	CASSLVQGNNEQFF
NA	TRBV3-1	many	TRBJ2-1	TGTGCCAGCAGCCAAGTTGGTAGCGGGGCAGGGGGTGAGCAGTTCTTC	CASSQVGSGAGGEQFF
NA	TRBV10-3	many	TRBJ2-1	TGTGCCACCGGTAGCAGGGAGGAAAATGAGCAGTTCTTC	CATGSREENEQFF
NA	TRBV27	many	TRBJ2-1	TGTGCCAGCAGTCCACCGGGACCGTTCAATGAGCAGTTCTTC	CASSPPGPFNEQFF
NA	TRBV11-2	many	TRBJ2-7	TGTGCCAGCAGCTTAGATTCGGCTCGGAGCTACGAGCAGTACTTC	CASSLDSARSYEQYF
NA	TRBV7-3	many	TRBJ2-3	TGTGCCAGCAGCCGGACCGAGGGCGATACGCAGTATTTT	CASSRTEGDTQYF
TRBD2	TRBV6-5	few	TRBJ2-7	TGTGCCAGCAAGCGGGGGTCAGGCGAGCAGTACTTC	CASKRGSGEQYF
TRBD1	TRBV12-3/TRBV12-4	many	TRBJ1-5	TGTGCCAGCAGTTTAATTGCAGGGGGTTGGAATCAGCCCCAGCATTTT	CASSLIAGGWNQPQHF
TRBD1	TRBV27	many	TRBJ1-5	TGTGCCAGCAGTTTATGGGGGGACAGGGGAGTCAATCAGCCCCAGCATTTT	CASSLWGDRGVNQPQHF
NA	TRBV28	many	TRBJ2-1	TGTGCCAGCAGTTTAGGTGAAGGGGTTTACAATGAGCAGTTCTTC	CASSLGEGVYNEQFF